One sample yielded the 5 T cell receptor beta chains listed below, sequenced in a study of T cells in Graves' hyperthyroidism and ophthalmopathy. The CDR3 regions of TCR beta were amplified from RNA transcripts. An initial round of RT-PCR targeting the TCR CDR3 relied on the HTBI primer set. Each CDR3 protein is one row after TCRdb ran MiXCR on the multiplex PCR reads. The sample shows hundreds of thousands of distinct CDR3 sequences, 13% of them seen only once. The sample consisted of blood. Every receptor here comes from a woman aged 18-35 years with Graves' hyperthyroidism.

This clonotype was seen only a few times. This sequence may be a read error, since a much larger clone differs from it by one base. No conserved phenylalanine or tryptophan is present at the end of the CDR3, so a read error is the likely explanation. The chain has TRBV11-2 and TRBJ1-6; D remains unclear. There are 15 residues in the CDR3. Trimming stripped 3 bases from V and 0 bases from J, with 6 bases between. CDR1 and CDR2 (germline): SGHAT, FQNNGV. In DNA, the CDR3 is TGTGCCAGCAGCTTTGAGAGCTCCTATAATTCACCCCTCCACTCT. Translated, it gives CASSFESSYNSPLHS.

The CDR3 DNA reads TGCAGTGCTAGGAGCGACTCCTACGAGCAGTACTTC. Protein product: CSARSDSYEQYF. The J gene is TRBJ2-7, the V gene TRBV20-1; D gene unclear. The CDR3 has 12 amino acids. Germline values: CDR1 DFQATT, CDR2 SNEGSKA (reference sequence). V lost 3 bases and J 0 bases, leaving 6 bases between the germline ends.

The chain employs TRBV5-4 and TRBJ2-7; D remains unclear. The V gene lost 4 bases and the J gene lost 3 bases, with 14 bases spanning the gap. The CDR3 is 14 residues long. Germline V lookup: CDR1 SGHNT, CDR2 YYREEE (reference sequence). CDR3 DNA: TGTGCCAGCAGCCCATCCCACGGATTCTACGAGCAGTACTTC. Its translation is CASSPSHGFYEQYF.

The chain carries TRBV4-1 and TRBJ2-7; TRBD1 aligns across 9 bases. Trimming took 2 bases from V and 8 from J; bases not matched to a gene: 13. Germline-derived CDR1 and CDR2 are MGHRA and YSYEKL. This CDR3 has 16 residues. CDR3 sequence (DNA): TGCGCCAGCAGCCAACCCCATCGGGACAGGGAAGTTCAGCAGTACTTC. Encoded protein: CASSQPHRDREVQQYF.

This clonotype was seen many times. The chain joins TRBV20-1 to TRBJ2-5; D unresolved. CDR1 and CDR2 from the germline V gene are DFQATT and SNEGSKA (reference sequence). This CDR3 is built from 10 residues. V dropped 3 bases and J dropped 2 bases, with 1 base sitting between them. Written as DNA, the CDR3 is TGCAGTGCTAGTCAAGAGACCCAGTACTTC. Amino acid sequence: CSASQETQYF.